These 10 T cell receptor beta chains came from one sample sequenced in a study of T-cell reconstitution after alpha-beta-depleted transplantation in children. For TCRbeta, the library was prepared with unique molecular identifiers. TCRdb used MiXCR to reprocess the PCR reads, holding one entry per CDR3 protein. The sample has roughly 200,000 distinct CDR3 sequences, more than 12% seen once. The sequences come from PBMCs from the stem cell graft donor, collected from the stem cell graft. The receptor set was obtained from a human donor who donated a stem cell graft to a child with acute lymphoblastic leukemia.

At least ten counts were recorded for this clonotype. The V and J genes are TRBV5-1 and TRBJ2-7; perhaps D is TRBD1 or TRBD2 (5 bases each). The V gene's germline CDR1 is SGHRS and CDR2 YFSETQ. The CDR3 totals 14 residues. Trimming took 4 bases from V and 2 from J, leaving 13 bases between them. This CDR3 is CASSPAGATYEQYF. The CDR3 DNA sequence: TGCGCCAGCAGCCCGGCCGGGGCCACCTACGAGCAGTACTTC. Combining the CDR3 with reference TRBV5-1 and TRBJ2-7 gives the whole variable domain KAGVTQTPRYLIKTRGQQVTLSCSPISGHRSVSWYQQTPGQGLQFLFEYFSETQRNKGNFPGRFSGRQFSNSRSEMNVSTLELGDSALYLCASSPAGATYEQYFGPGTRLTVT.

The chain has TRBV20-1 and TRBJ2-5; 8 nucleotides align to TRBD1. The germline V gene encodes CDR1 DFQATT and CDR2 SNEGSKA (reference sequence). V lost 0 bases and J lost 2; bases outside the gene matches: 8. This CDR3 spans 16 amino acids. The CDR3 loop is CSARDPWTGSQETQYF. DNA of the CDR3: TGCAGTGCTAGAGACCCTTGGACAGGGTCTCAAGAGACCCAGTACTTC.

This clonotype was detected many times. The J gene is TRBJ1-1, the V gene TRBV7-9, with 7 bases lining up with TRBD1. CDR3 length: 15 amino acids. Germline V lookup: CDR1 SEHNR, CDR2 FQNEAQ (reference sequence). The V and J ends lost 1 base and 1 base, in that order; junction bases with no gene match: 3. The CDR3 loop is CASSLVYRGNTEAFF. CDR3 nucleotide sequence: TGTGCCAGCAGCTTAGTCTACAGGGGGAACACTGAAGCTTTCTTT.

The chain links TRBV5-1 to TRBJ2-3, with 9 positions matching TRBD2. CDR1 SGHRS and CDR2 YFSETQ come from the germline V gene. Trimming at V came to 9 bases and at J to 0 bases, leaving 5 bases not matched to a gene. The CDR3 consists of 14 residues. The CDR3 DNA sequence: TGCGCCACCCAGACTAGCGGTAGCACAGATACGCAGTATTTT. Its translation is CATQTSGSTDTQYF.

This clonotype was observed a few times. V usage is TRBV14 and J usage is TRBJ2-7, with TRBD2 as a possible D gene (5 bases). CDR1 is SGHDN and CDR2 is FVKESK in the germline V gene. CDR3 length equals 14 residues. Trimming took off 0 bases at V and 6 bases at J, with 12 bases between the two ends. The CDR3 sequence: CASSQDLLVSEQYF. In DNA form, the CDR3 reads TGTGCCAGCAGCCAAGACTTACTAGTTTCCGAGCAGTACTTC.

This clonotype came up many times. The rearrangement links TRBV24-1 to TRBJ2-1, with D unresolved. The CDR3 is 11 residues long. Germline values: CDR1 KGHDR, CDR2 SFDVKD. V was pared by 4 bases and J by 8 bases, with 5 bases between. Here the CDR3 reads CATSDGDEQFF. In nucleotides, the CDR3 is TGTGCCACCAGTGACGGAGATGAGCAGTTCTTC.

This clonotype was observed at least ten times. V is TRBV10-3 and J is TRBJ2-2; 8 bases are shared with TRBD1. Trimming at V came to 8 bases and at J to 6 bases, leaving 17 bases not matched to a gene. The CDR3 loop spans 17 amino acids. Germline V gene data show CDR1 as ENHRY and CDR2 as SYGVKD. CDR3: CAILRREGQERAGELFF. The CDR3 DNA reads as TGTGCCATCCTAAGACGTGAGGGACAGGAGAGGGCCGGGGAGCTGTTTTTT.

This clonotype was seen at least ten times. CDR3: CASSLLQNTEAFF. The CDR3 DNA follows: TGTGCCAGCAGTTTATTACAGAACACTGAAGCTTTCTTT. The rearrangement joins TRBV12-3 or TRBV12-4 to TRBJ1-1; no clear D. Trimming left V 2 bases short and J 1 base short, with 5 bases between. The CDR3 totals 13 residues.

This chain links TRBV12-3 or TRBV12-4 with TRBJ2-1, with TRBD2 as a possible D gene (6 bases). V was clipped by 7 bases and J by 7 bases, with 17 bases between them. The CDR3 runs 14 residues. CDR3 DNA sequence: TGTGCCAGCACCTTGTCCGCGGGGAGTAATGAGCAGTTCTTC. It yields the protein CASTLSAGSNEQFF.

V usage is TRBV11-1 and J usage is TRBJ2-1; D might be TRBD2 (6 bases). This CDR3 spans 19 amino acids. Germline lookup yields CDR1 SGHAT and CDR2 FQDESV (reference sequence). V lost 2 bases and J 7 bases, leaving 27 bases between the germline ends. CDR3 loop: CASSLPTGERRSLLNEQFF. The DNA of the CDR3 is TGTGCCAGCAGCTTACCGACGGGGGAGCGTAGGAGCTTGTTAAATGAGCAGTTCTTC.